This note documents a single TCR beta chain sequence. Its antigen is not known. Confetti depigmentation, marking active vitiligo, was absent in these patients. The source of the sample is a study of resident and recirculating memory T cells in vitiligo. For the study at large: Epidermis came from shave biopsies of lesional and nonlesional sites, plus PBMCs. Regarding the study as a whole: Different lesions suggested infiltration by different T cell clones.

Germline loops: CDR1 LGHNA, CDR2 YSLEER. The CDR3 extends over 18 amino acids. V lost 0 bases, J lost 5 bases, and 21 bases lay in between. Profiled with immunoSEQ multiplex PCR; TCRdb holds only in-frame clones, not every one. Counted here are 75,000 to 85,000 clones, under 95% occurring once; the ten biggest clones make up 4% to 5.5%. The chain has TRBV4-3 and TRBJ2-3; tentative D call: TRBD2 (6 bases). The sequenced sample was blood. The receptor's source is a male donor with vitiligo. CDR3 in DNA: TGCGCCAGCAGCCAAGACCCAATAAGGGGACTGAACCAAGATACGCAGTATTTT. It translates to CASSQDPIRGLNQDTQYF.